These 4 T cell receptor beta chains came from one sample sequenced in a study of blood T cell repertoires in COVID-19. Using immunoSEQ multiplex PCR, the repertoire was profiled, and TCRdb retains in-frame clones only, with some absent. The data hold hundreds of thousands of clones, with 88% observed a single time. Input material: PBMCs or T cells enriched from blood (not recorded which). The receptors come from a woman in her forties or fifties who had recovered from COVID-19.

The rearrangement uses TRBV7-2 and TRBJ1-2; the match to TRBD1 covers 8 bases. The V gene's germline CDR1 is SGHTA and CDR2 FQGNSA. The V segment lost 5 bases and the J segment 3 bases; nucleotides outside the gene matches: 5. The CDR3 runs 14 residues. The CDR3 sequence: CASSPQQGDYGYTF. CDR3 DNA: TGTGCCAGCAGCCCGCAACAGGGGGACTATGGCTACACCTTC.

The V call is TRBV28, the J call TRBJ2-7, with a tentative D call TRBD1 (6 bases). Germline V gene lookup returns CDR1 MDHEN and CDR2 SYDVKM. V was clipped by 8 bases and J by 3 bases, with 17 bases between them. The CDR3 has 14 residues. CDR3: CASGRGQRYYEQYF. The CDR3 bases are TGTGCCAGCGGCCGTGGACAGAGGTACTACGAGCAGTACTTC.

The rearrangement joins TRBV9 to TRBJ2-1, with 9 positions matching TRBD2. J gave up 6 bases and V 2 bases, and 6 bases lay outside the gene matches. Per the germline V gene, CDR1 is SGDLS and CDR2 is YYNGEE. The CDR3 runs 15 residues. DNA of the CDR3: TGTGCCAGCAGCGTTATGGTTAGCGGGAGCAATGAGCAGTTCTTC. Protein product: CASSVMVSGSNEQFF.

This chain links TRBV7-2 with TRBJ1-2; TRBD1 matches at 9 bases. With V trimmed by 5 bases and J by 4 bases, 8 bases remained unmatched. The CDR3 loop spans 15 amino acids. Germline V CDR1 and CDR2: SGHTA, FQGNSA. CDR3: CASSPTGGLSYGYTF. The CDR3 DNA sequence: TGTGCCAGCAGCCCGACAGGGGGGTTGAGCTATGGCTACACCTTC.